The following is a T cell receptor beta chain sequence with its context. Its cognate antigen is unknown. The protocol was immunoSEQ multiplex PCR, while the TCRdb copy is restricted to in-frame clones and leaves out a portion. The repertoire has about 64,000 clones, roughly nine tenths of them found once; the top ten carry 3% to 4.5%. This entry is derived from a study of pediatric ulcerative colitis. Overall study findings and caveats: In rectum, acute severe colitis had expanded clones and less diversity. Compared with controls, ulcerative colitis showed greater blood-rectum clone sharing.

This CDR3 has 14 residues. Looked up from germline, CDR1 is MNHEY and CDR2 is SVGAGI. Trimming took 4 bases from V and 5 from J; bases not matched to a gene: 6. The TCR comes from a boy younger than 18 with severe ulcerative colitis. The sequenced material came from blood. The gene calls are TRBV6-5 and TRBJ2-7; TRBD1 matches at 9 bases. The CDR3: CASSSGQGRDEQYF. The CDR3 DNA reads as TGTGCCAGCAGTTCCGGACAGGGGAGGGACGAGCAGTACTTC.